Listed below are T cell receptor beta chains from one sample, sequenced in a study of spatial heterogeneity in lung cancer. TCRdb reprocessed the 5' RACE reads with MiXCR, giving one entry per CDR3 protein. The table records about 2,200 distinct CDR3 sequences, around a sixth of them present only once. Sequenced here: PBMCs, sampled at surgery. All receptors come from a male donor with early-stage non-small cell lung cancer. Each CDR3 is given with its conserved first and last residue.

V gene	J gene	CDR3 protein
TRBV5-5	TRBJ2-2	CASSLAPGQENTGELFF
TRBV12-5	TRBJ2-2	CASAKGIEANTGELFF
TRBV20-1	TRBJ2-3	CSAGGGTDTQYF
TRBV4-2	TRBJ2-7	CASSQGLADEQYF
TRBV24-1	TRBJ2-5	CATSDSFQGAQYF
TRBV6-5	TRBJ2-7	CASSPIGWGSNEQYF
TRBV30	TRBJ2-7	CAWGPRRGAGYEQYF
TRBV18	TRBJ2-7	CASSPGLRSYEQYF
TRBV19	TRBJ2-6	CASKPDPSGANVLTF
TRBV29-1	TRBJ2-3	CSVSPSTDTQYF
TRBV28	TRBJ1-1	CASSFRFGTEAFF
TRBV5-4	TRBJ1-6	CASSAASTGIDSPLHF
TRBV20-1	TRBJ2-1	CSARRLGLDSYNEQFF
TRBV7-2	TRBJ2-2	CASSPGGVATFTGELFF
TRBV20-1	TRBJ2-7	CSARKAGYSYEQYF
TRBV4-2	TRBJ2-1	CASTRLRESEQFF
TRBV11-2	TRBJ2-1	CASSLERQFNEQFF